This T cell receptor beta chain was identified during a study of early T cells in non-severe SARS-CoV-2 infection. Study background: The chains were unpaired, and the sequenced material was bulk RNA from unsorted whole blood. The study's findings and limits: Matching against VDJdb likely underestimated virus-specific expansions, favoring anti-spike CD8.

Individual cDNA molecules received unique molecular identifiers. From the 5' RACE reads, TCRdb called clonotypes with MiXCR, one entry per CDR3 protein. Of 25,000 to 35,000 distinct CDR3 sequences listed, around 5.7% are singletons. Points on this clonotype: The target antigen is unknown.

CDR3 length: 17 amino acids. The V gene's germline CDR1 is LGHNA and CDR2 YNFKEQ. Trimming took 2 bases from V and 0 from J; bases not matched to a gene: 4. Sequenced material: whole blood. This chain joins TRBV4-2 and TRBJ2-6; 7 bases align to TRBD1. The sequence was obtained from an adult who was a healthcare worker with PCR-confirmed SARS-CoV-2 infection or an uninfected control (not recorded which). The CDR3 is CASSQTTGNSGANVLTF. In nucleotides, the CDR3 is TGTGCCAGCAGCCAAACGACAGGGAACTCTGGGGCCAACGTCCTGACTTTC.